This T cell receptor (beta chain) was found in a study of cytomegalovirus exposure and HLA in healthy donors. The data were produced by immunoSEQ multiplex PCR, yet TCRdb's version contains in-frame clones alone and is incomplete. This sample has over 150,000 clones, with approximately 81% found just once. The ends lost 6 bases at V and 1 base at J; junction bases unmatched: 5. The CDR3 has 14 residues. The germline CDR1 and CDR2 sequences are MDHEN and SYDVKM. The clonotype was recovered from a man younger than 35 in good health and CMV-seropositive. The V and J genes are TRBV28 and TRBJ1-1; TRBD1 agrees at 7 bases. Sequenced input: PBMCs. CDR3 loop: CASSSYRGNTEAFF. CDR3 coding DNA: TGTGCCAGCAGCTCATACAGGGGGAACACTGAAGCTTTCTTT.